This note documents a single TCR beta chain sequence. The sample originates from a study of blood T cell repertoires in COVID-19. Across the study: Acute-phase and convalescent COVID-19 samples originated in the United States, Italy and Spain.

Using immunoSEQ multiplex PCR, the repertoire was profiled, and TCRdb retains in-frame clones only, with some absent. Of about 89,000 clones listed, 88% are singletons. Deletions cut 4 bases from V and 6 bases from J, with 15 bases between. The CDR3 has 14 residues. The germline V gene encodes CDR1 SGHDT and CDR2 YYEEEE. Sequenced: peripheral blood. The clonotype comes from a man between 60 and 75 years old with acute or convalescent COVID-19. The chain uses TRBV5-6 and TRBJ2-3; maybe TRBD2 (5 bases). The CDR3 is CASSLAAWRDTQYF. The CDR3 bases are TGTGCCAGCAGCCTCGCGGCCTGGAGGGATACGCAGTATTTT.